A single sample gave rise to the 7 T cell receptor beta chains below, sequenced in a study of a mutant IDH1 vaccine in newly diagnosed glioma. Specified time point: week 11, during vaccination. The investigators gave 300 ug of mutant IDH1 20-mer peptide in each vaccine dose, together with topical imiquimod. The data were produced by immunoSEQ multiplex PCR, yet TCRdb's version contains in-frame clones alone and is incomplete. The sample shows 25,000 to 40,000 clones, about 73% of them seen only once. These TCRs are of unknown antigen specificity. The sample was PBMCs, taken from a glioma patient whose treatment included an IDH1 peptide vaccine. The source of these receptors is a man younger than 40 with glioma.

This chain uses TRBV27 with TRBJ1-5, with a weak D call TRBD1 (6 bases). Per germline, CDR1 MNHEY and CDR2 SMNVEV (reference sequence). V was trimmed by 2 bases and J by 7 bases, leaving 15 bases between them. CDR3 length: 15 residues. CDR3: CASSLGGAGRQPQHF. For the CDR3, the DNA is TGTGCCAGCAGTTTAGGGGGGGCCGGAAGACAGCCCCAGCATTTT.

J is TRBJ2-2 and V is TRBV19, with a possible D match to TRBD1 (5 bases). This CDR3 contains 13 residues. Germline V gene data show CDR1 as LNHDA and CDR2 as SQIVND (reference sequence). V was shortened by 9 bases and J by 1 base, with 9 bases between the two germline ends. CDR3 region: CASTGRNTGELFF. The CDR3 DNA reads as TGTGCCAGCACAGGACGGAACACCGGGGAGCTGTTTTTT.

V gene TRBV7-2 combines with J gene TRBJ1-4, with 9 bases aligning to TRBD1. The CDR3 totals 16 residues. The germline V gene encodes CDR1 SGHTA and CDR2 FQGNSA. After removal of 5 bases from V and 1 base from J, the junction contained 5 bases not matched to a gene. CDR3 nucleotide sequence: TGTGCCAGCAGCGTAACAGGGGGCTTAACTAATGAAAAACTGTTTTTT. It specifies CASSVTGGLTNEKLFF.

The chain carries TRBV5-4 and TRBJ2-2; D is ambiguous. CDR1 is SGHNT, CDR2 YYREEE, per germline (reference sequence). Trimming took 4 bases from V and 0 from J, leaving 10 bases between them. The CDR3 loop spans 15 amino acids. The CDR3 coding sequence is TGTGCCAGCAGCCCCCGAACAGCGAACACCGGGGAGCTGTTTTTT. It encodes CASSPRTANTGELFF. Full variable domain (outside the CDR3, taken from reference TRBV5-4 and TRBJ2-2): ETGVTQSPTHLIKTRGQQVTLRCSSQSGHNTVSWYQQALGQGPQFIFQYYREEENGRGNFPPRFSGLQFPNYSSELNVNALELDDSALYLCASSPRTANTGELFFGEGSRLTVL.

The chain uses TRBV10-3 and TRBJ2-1; 9 bases match TRBD1. There are 15 residues in the CDR3. The germline V gene encodes CDR1 ENHRY and CDR2 SYGVKD. J gave up 7 bases and V 6 bases, and 10 bases lay outside the gene matches. The CDR3 DNA follows: TGTGCCATCAGAGCCCCGGGACAGGGAGCGAATGAGCAGTTCTTC. Residues: CAIRAPGQGANEQFF.

V gene TRBV30 combines with J gene TRBJ1-2; tentatively, D is TRBD1 (5 bases). The germline gives CDR1 GTSNPN, CDR2 SVGIG (reference sequence). The CDR3 is 13 residues long. V gave up 1 base and J gave up 5 bases, with 11 bases separating them. In DNA form, the CDR3 reads TGTGCCTGGAGTGCTCGGGGGGGTTATGGCTACACCTTC. Protein product: CAWSARGGYGYTF.

This clone has more than one count but fewer than ten. J is TRBJ1-4 and V is TRBV30; 8 nucleotides agree with TRBD1. The V and J ends lost 0 bases and 7 bases, in that order; junction bases with no gene match: 7. The germline V gene encodes CDR1 GTSNPN and CDR2 SVGIG (reference sequence). This CDR3 has 15 residues. The CDR3 region has the DNA TGTGCCTGGAGTGTTCAGGGGGCGGGTGGTGAAAAACTGTTTTTT. Amino acid sequence: CAWSVQGAGGEKLFF. The whole variable domain, remainder taken from reference TRBV30 and TRBJ1-4, is SQTIHQWPATLVQPVGSPLSLECTVEGTSNPNLYWYRQAAGRGLQLLFYSVGIGQISSEVPQNLSASRPQDRQFILSSKKLLLSDSGFYLCAWSVQGAGGEKLFFGSGTQLSVL.